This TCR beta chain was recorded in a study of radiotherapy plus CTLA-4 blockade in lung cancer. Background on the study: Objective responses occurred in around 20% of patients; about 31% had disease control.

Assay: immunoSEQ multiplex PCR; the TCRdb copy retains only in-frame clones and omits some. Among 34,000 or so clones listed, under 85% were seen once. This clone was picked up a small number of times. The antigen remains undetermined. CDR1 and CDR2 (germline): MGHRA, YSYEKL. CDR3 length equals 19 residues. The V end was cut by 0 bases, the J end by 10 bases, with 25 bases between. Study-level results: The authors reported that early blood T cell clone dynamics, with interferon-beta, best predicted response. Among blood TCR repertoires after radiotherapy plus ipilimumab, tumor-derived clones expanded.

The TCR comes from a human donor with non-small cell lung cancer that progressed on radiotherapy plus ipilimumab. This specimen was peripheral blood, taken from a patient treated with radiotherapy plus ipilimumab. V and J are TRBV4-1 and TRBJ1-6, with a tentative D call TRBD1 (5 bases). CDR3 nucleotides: TGCGCCAGCAGCCAAGATCTATTCGGTTTGATAAGGGGTAGCTCACCCCTCCACTTT. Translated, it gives CASSQDLFGLIRGSSPLHF.